The rows below give T cell receptor beta chains drawn from one sample of a study of blood T cell repertoires in COVID-19. The table came from immunoSEQ multiplex PCR; TCRdb's copy has only in-frame clones and leaves some out. The sample has tens of thousands of clones; around 87% are singletons. The material sequenced was peripheral blood. The receptors were sampled from a man aged 55 to 70 with active COVID-19. Each CDR3 is given with its conserved first and last residue. The D gene is left open where the match is weak. Only some rows state a clone size, as once, few, many or a class for expanded clones.

d_gene	v_gene	abundance	j_gene	CDR3aa	CDR3nt
TRBD2	TRBV3-1/TRBV3-2	-	TRBJ2-5	CASSHRVTYSGGETQYF	TGTGCCAGCAGCCATCGGGTGACTTATAGCGGGGGGGAGACCCAGTACTTC
TRBD1	TRBV5-1	few	TRBJ1-3	CASSLQGDGNTIYF	TGCGCCAGCAGCCTACAGGGGGACGGAAACACCATATATTTT
-	TRBV10-2	-	TRBJ2-1	CASMASPYNEQFF	TGCGCCAGCATGGCTAGCCCCTACAATGAGCAGTTCTTC
TRBD1	TRBV5-1	-	TRBJ2-1	CASSWGTGGGYEQFF	TGCGCCAGCAGCTGGGGGACAGGGGGAGGTTATGAGCAGTTCTTC
TRBD2	TRBV19	-	TRBJ2-5	CASSIDPRLAGPRETQYF	TGTGCCAGTAGTATAGACCCTCGACTAGCGGGTCCGAGGGAGACCCAGTACTTC
-	TRBV11-2	-	TRBJ1-6	CASSLDIGNSPLHF	TGTGCCAGCAGCTTAGATATCGGGAATTCACCCCTCCACTTT
-	TRBV24-1	-	TRBJ2-1	CATSDGRGASNEQFF	TGTGCCACCAGTGATGGACGGGGGGCATCCAATGAGCAGTTCTTC
-	TRBV27	-	TRBJ1-6	CASSLSRSSYNSPLHF	TGTGCCAGCAGTTTATCGAGGAGCTCCTATAATTCACCCCTCCACTTT
-	TRBV9	-	TRBJ1-2	CASSAGWRGANYGYTF	TGTGCCAGCAGCGCAGGGTGGAGAGGAGCTAACTATGGCTACACCTTC
-	TRBV5-1	-	TRBJ2-3	CASSPGLRTDTQYF	TGCGCCAGCAGCCCGGGACTGCGCACAGATACGCAGTATTTT
TRBD1	TRBV5-1	once	TRBJ2-5	CASSFPGTGAGETQYF	TGCGCCAGCAGCTTCCCTGGTACAGGGGCTGGGGAGACCCAGTACTTC
-	TRBV9	-	TRBJ1-6	CASSPRAAGISNSPLHF	TGTGCCAGCAGCCCGAGGGCAGCGGGTATAAGTAATTCACCCCTCCACTTT
TRBD1	TRBV7-3	-	TRBJ2-7	CASSLGSRGQYEQYF	TGTGCCAGCAGCTTAGGATCAAGGGGGCAATACGAGCAGTACTTC
-	TRBV14	-	TRBJ1-3	CASSQVRGAGNTIYF	TGTGCCAGCAGCCAAGTTCGGGGGGCTGGAAACACCATATATTTT
-	TRBV30	-	TRBJ2-2	CAWLQGTTGELFF	TGTGCCTGGTTACAGGGCACCACCGGGGAGCTGTTTTTT
-	TRBV7-8	-	TRBJ1-5	CASSLTRTGGDQPQHF	TGTGCCAGCAGCTTAACAAGGACGGGGGGGGATCAGCCCCAGCATTTT
TRBD1	TRBV2	-	TRBJ1-2	CASKSWGQNYGYTF	TGTGCCAGCAAAAGTTGGGGACAGAACTATGGCTACACCTTC
-	TRBV20-1	-	TRBJ2-3	CSASSGTSSTDTQYF	TGCAGTGCTAGTTCTGGGACATCTAGCACAGATACGCAGTATTTT
TRBD1	TRBV5-6	-	TRBJ2-5	CASSHRGRLQETQYF	TGTGCCAGCAGTCACAGGGGCCGTCTCCAAGAGACCCAGTACTTC
-	TRBV10-2	-	TRBJ2-4	CASSESTRTLSIQYF	TGCGCCAGCAGTGAGTCGACTAGGACATTAAGCATTCAGTACTTC
-	TRBV5-4	-	TRBJ2-1	CASSSGVGGADEQFF	TGTGCCAGCAGCTCGGGGGTAGGGGGGGCCGATGAGCAGTTCTTC
-	TRBV10-1	-	TRBJ2-3	CASSEEGLTDTQYF	TGCGCCAGCAGTGAGGAGGGCCTCACAGATACGCAGTATTTT
-	TRBV11-3	-	TRBJ2-1	CASSPASFNEQFF	TGTGCCAGCAGCCCTGCTAGTTTCAATGAGCAGTTCTTC
TRBD1	TRBV6-5	once	TRBJ2-1	CATLGDRAYNEQFF	TGTGCCACGTTAGGGGACAGGGCCTACAATGAGCAGTTCTTC
-	TRBV7-7	-	TRBJ2-7	CASSPLSGTQTAYEQYF	TGTGCTAGCAGCCCTCTCTCCGGGACACAAACCGCCTACGAGCAGTACTTC
TRBD1	TRBV19	-	TRBJ1-3	CASSTSGTGRNTIYF	TGTGCCAGTAGTACCTCCGGGACAGGGCGAAACACCATATATTTT
-	TRBV11-1	-	TRBJ1-1	CASSLTDMNTEAFF	TGTGCCAGCAGCTTAACAGACATGAACACTGAAGCTTTCTTT
-	TRBV4-1	-	TRBJ2-7	CASSQSQGFYEQYF	TGCGCCAGCAGCCAATCCCAGGGGTTCTACGAGCAGTACTTC
TRBD1	TRBV5-1	few	TRBJ1-3	CASSPRQGRDTIYF	TGCGCCAGCAGCCCCCGACAGGGGCGAGACACCATATATTTT